The source of this TCR beta chain is a study of cytomegalovirus exposure and HLA in healthy donors (dated by TCRdb to the late 2010s). Turning to the overall study: An earlier analysis of some 500 of the donors reported roughly 270 Gb of sequence data and 100 million to 130 million unique TCR beta sequences from about 180 million T cells. HLA typing covered class I and class II loci at four-digit resolution. An early release that covered fewer than 800 HLA-typed donors contained approximately 300 gigabases of sequencing data and tens of millions of unique TCR sequences. An earlier analysis of approximately 640 of the donors applied high-throughput TCR beta sequencing to assess whether each TCR beta V gene segment acted as functional or pseudogenic. To study patterns of TCR occurrence, a later analysis re-analyzed previously published TCR beta repertoires from 600 to 750 donors and added high-resolution HLA genotyping. Of the 350 to 450 genotyped donors, approximately 80% fell in the genetic ancestry cluster associated with self-reported Caucasian donors. Using immunosequencing, the study profiled T cell repertoires from around 680 subjects and related those repertoires to cytomegalovirus serostatus. Along with the approximately 620-subject first cohort, a separate validation cohort of 120 different subjects was used. Rather than drawing on any new phenotypic data, the later analysis identified candidate immune exposures from TCR beta sequences and the way those sequences occurred across donors. The number of typed donors differed by locus: roughly 629-640 for A, B, C, DRB1 and DQB1; roughly 510 for DQA1; 600 to 610 for DPA1; and around 450 for DPB1. Across around 400 genotyped donors of the cohort, an average of about 240,000 unique TCR beta nucleotide sequences per donor were sequenced, and approximately 19% of those sequences were non-productive. Every repertoire in the discovery cohort had been generated on one and the same sequencing platform. Genome-wide SNP genotypes for about 55% of the 666 donors were used in a later genetic analysis, which treated that subset as a discovery cohort. Donor age, sex, ethnicity and CMV serostatus were collected together with the repertoire data. The study combined high-throughput TCR immunosequencing, statistical association of individual TCRs with disease status, and machine learning to predict cytomegalovirus infection status. The study was designed to test whether signatures of past pathogen exposure could be identified by cataloging public T cell receptors. Four to six DR-DQ haplotypes were handled as single units for association and clustering, since linkage in the cohort was strong.

Looking up the germline V gene (reference sequence) yields CDR1 SGHNT and CDR2 YYREEE. There are 17 amino acids in the CDR3, from cysteine to phenylalanine inclusive. Just CDR3 DNA is preserved here, 51 bases in frame from base 1. For this chain, trimming is 6 bases at the V end and 5 bases at the J end, and the number of junction bases without a gene match is 12. The cohort consisted of hundreds of healthy bone marrow donors. All cohort members were sampled while nominally healthy, although unrecorded immune exposures were likely present. The donor was CMV seronegative and belonged to the group of under 400 seronegative cohort members. Each donor provided a peripheral blood sample, and peripheral blood mononuclear cells were used for TCR beta sequencing. The Qiagen DNeasy Blood Extraction Kit was used to extract genomic DNA from the blood cell samples. What the authors observed across the whole study: HLA typing was unavailable for some donors at each locus, so association tests used only the typed subset. In a later genetic analysis, a missense DCLRE1C variant was associated with V-gene and J-gene trimming of TCR beta chains, and the association was replicated in an independent cohort. While some public TCRs were present in many individuals, most TCR sequences turned up only very rarely across donors. Presence/absence analyses assumed roughly uniform sequencing depth across donors, an assumption that may not hold. In a later analysis, several top co-occurrence clusters were reported to appear linked to parvovirus B19, influenza, CMV and Epstein-Barr virus. The authors suggested that the approach could potentially be generalized to other disease states and immunological phenotypes. A further reported finding was that TCR beta sequences accurately predicted the HLA-A and HLA-B alleles for most subjects in the first cohort. In a later analysis, most CMV-associated TCR beta chains were found to appear HLA-restricted, with HLA associations seemingly driven largely by CMV exposure. According to a later genetic analysis, donors in an Asian-associated ancestry cluster had fewer N-insertions in productive TCRs than the approximately 710-donor mean. Broadly in line with IMGT annotations, most TCR beta V segments showed up in productive rearrangements about 87% or about 30% of the time in an earlier analysis of several hundred of the donors. A total of 150 to 200 TCR beta chains were listed by the study as associated with cytomegalovirus. Specific HLA alleles were associated with 15,000 to 20,000 TCR beta sequences at a false discovery rate of 0.05 in a later analysis. The classifier was reported to diagnose cytomegalovirus status with high specificity and sensitivity in both the original and validation cohorts. When HLA alleles, especially DR and DQ, strongly co-occurred, TCR associations were difficult to assign to individual alleles. The earlier analysis of 450 to 700 of the donors excluded roughly 16 rarely observed V segments, including chromosome 9 orphons, because counts were too low. A later analysis found that HLA-associated TCR beta chains were more clonally expanded and had lower generation probabilities than equally common non-associated chains. A later analysis found that TCR association rates varied across HLA loci, with DRB1 alleles showing the most associated TCRs and HLA-C alleles the fewest. In vitro tests confirmed that a few of the cytomegalovirus-associated TCR beta chains recognize cytomegalovirus antigens. Because the 87-base-pair reads could not distinguish some IMGT-functional V segments, including TRBV6-2 and TRBV6-3, those segments were excluded. In this cohort, only TCR beta chains were sequenced, and detectable features were limited by the absence of alpha or paired-chain data. A cluster of highly shared sequence variants was judged likely to represent a technical artifact of the sequencing pipeline. CMV serostatus was the only immune exposure information available for the cohort. Linkage disequilibrium might explain the correlated functional status among segregating V segments, but an unknown experimental factor could not be ruled out.

As concerns this clone: The target of this receptor is not known. No base qualities exist here, and no much larger clone lies one base off it.

Library prep was done by the immunoSEQ multiplex PCR assay. For the multiplex PCR, a mixture combining 60 forward primers for TCR Vbeta segments and 13 reverse primers for TCR Jbeta segments was used. The CDR3 region of rearranged TCR beta genes was amplified from genomic DNA by a multiplex PCR assay. On the Illumina HiSeq System, the amplified TCR beta libraries were sequenced as 87-base-pair reads. Per the source publication's procedure: In a later analysis, tens of millions of unique TCR beta chains were counted across the 690 or so repertoires, and roughly 11 million of these chains were shared by at least two donors. Raw reads were error-corrected and collapsed into unique sequences with a nearest-neighbor algorithm that merged closely related sequences to remove PCR and sequencing errors. Alignment of CDR3 sequences to IMGT reference sequences was used to assign V, D and J gene segments. For a sequence to be retained, a match of at least six nucleotides to both a V gene segment and a J gene segment was required. Rearrangements were called productive when the CDR3 lacked stop codons and stayed in frame with V and J; all others were non-productive. CDR3 was defined according to IMGT convention as the region running from the second conserved V-encoded cysteine to the conserved J-encoded phenylalanine. In an earlier analysis of 587 of the donors, sequences lacking an unambiguous match to a single V gene segment were excluded. In an earlier analysis of around 600 of the donors, V segments were called functional above 56.7% productive rearrangements and were called segregating when the between-donor standard deviation exceeded 5%. A statistical classification framework was developed to diagnose cytomegalovirus status using the catalog of TCR beta chain sequences. A later analysis assigned V and J genes by comparing TCR nucleotide sequences with IMGT/GENE-DB human TR gene sequences. In a later analysis, CDR3 sequences and most-parsimonious VDJ recombination scenarios were assigned using the TCRdist pipeline. In a later analysis, each TCR beta chain was defined by its CDR3 amino acid sequence together with its V-gene family, and reads without a unique V-gene family were excluded. In a later analysis, 450 to 600 highly shared, low-generation-probability nucleotide sequences were removed to address suspected cross-contamination and a sequencing artifact. In a later analysis, a clonal expansion index for each public chain was calculated from normalized within-repertoire ranks of inferred template counts. In a later analysis, generation probabilities were computed with a VDJ recombination model fitted to out-of-frame rearrangements, and the resulting probabilities were checked against IGoR. In a later analysis, TCR-TCR, TCR-HLA and TCR-CMV co-occurrence was scored with hypergeometric tests, and a repertoire-size bias correction was applied to TCR pairs. False discovery rates were estimated in a later analysis by permuting HLA or CMV assignments 20 times. A later analysis grouped co-occurring TCRs with DBSCAN, adding TCRdist sequence similarity when clustering within HLA-allele-positive subsets. Repertoires with fewer than 30,000 or more than 120,000 public chains, plus five repertoires with anomalous nucleotide sharing, were excluded from co-occurrence clustering. This immuneACCESS table, as held by TCRdb, lists in-frame sequences with V and J called but not all clones. Of the missing ones, under half trace to an unresolved V gene in checked studies; the others have no known cause. From that table come the V and J calls and clone size; the DNA was used to work out D and trimming. Present in this sample are 100,000 to 150,000 clones, roughly 86% of which were seen just once. About 1.7% of the sample goes to the ten largest clones.

The sequenced sample was PBMCs. This sequence uses TRBV5-4 and TRBJ2-3, with 13 bases aligning to TRBD2. The clonotype originates from a man between 18 and 29 years old in good health and CMV-seronegative. The DNA sequence is TGTGCCAGCACCCGATCTACTAGCGGGGGGGCTGGAGATACGCAGTATTTT. Translated, this gives CASTRSTSGGAGDTQYF.